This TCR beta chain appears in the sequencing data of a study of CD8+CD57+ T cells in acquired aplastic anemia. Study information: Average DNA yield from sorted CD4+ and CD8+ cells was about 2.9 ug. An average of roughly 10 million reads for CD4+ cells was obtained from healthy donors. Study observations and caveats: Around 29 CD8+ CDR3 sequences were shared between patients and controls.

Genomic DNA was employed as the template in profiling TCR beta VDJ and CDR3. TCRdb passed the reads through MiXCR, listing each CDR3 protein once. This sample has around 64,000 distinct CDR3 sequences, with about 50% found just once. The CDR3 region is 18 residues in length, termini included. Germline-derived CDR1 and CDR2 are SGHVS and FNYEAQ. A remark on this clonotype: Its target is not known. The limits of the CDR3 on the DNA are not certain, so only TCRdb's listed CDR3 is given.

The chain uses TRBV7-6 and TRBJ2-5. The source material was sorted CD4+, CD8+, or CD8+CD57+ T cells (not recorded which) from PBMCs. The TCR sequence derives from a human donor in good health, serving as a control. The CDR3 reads CASSFYICSAAHQETQYF.